This TCR beta chain was obtained from a study of blood T cell repertoires in COVID-19. Across the study: The United States, Italy and Spain supplied acute and convalescent COVID-19 samples. T cells, B-cell-depleted T cells, or PBMCs provided the cDNA or gDNA that served as material.

Assay: immunoSEQ multiplex PCR; the TCRdb copy retains only in-frame clones and omits some. The sample consists of just over 350,000 clones, roughly 90% of them appearing once. In Cohort 3, a recovered donor had either two negative PCRs, clearance, or symptom resolution. Germline V CDR1 and CDR2: MGHDK, SYGVNS. The CDR3 totals 13 residues. Trimming took off 2 bases at V and 1 base at J, with 5 bases between the two ends. The clonotype comes from a woman aged 25 to 39 who had recovered from COVID-19. The sample consisted of PBMCs or T cells enriched from blood (not recorded which). The chain employs TRBV25-1 and TRBJ1-1; D not resolved. The CDR3 is CASSEGENTEAFF. CDR3 nucleotides: TGTGCCAGCAGTGAAGGAGAGAACACTGAAGCTTTCTTT.